Each of the 4 T cell receptor beta chains below was sequenced from the same sample in a study of blood T cells in healthy people across ages. Alongside a J-beta primer mix, a sample-barcoded 5' primer served in a second PCR lasting about 7 to 12 cycles. TCRdb fed the 5' RACE reads into MiXCR, producing one record per CDR3 protein. The sample includes about 1.8 million distinct CDR3 sequences, just under 50% seen only once; the top ten take 2% to 2.5%. Source material: blood. The receptors were gathered from a woman aged 40-49 years in good health.

This clonotype was counted a few times. This chain connects TRBV7-2 to TRBJ2-1; possibly TRBD2 for D (7 bases). Trimming shortened V by 1 base and J by 4 bases, and 14 bases separated the two germline ends. CDR1 SGHTA and CDR2 FQGNSA come from the germline V gene. The CDR3 covers 16 residues. This CDR3 is CASSLVGGGLYNEQFF. The CDR3 DNA sequence: TGTGCCAGCAGCTTAGTTGGGGGGGGGCTATACAATGAGCAGTTCTTC.

This clonotype came up a few times. The genes are TRBV7-2 and TRBJ2-3; weak D call: TRBD2 (5 bases). In germline, CDR1 is SGHTA, CDR2 FQGNSA. V was cut by 6 bases and J by 0 bases, with 13 bases left in between. The CDR3 spans 15 residues. DNA for the CDR3: TGTGCCAGCAGACGGGGAGCTTCTAGCACAGATACGCAGTATTTT. As protein: CASRRGASSTDTQYF. Full variable domain (missing parts from reference TRBV7-2 and TRBJ2-3): GAGVSQSPSNKVTEKGKDVELRCDPISGHTALYWYRQSLGQGLEFLIYFQGNSAPDKSGLPSDRFSAERTGGSVSTLTIQRTQQEDSAVYLCASRRGASSTDTQYFGPGTRLTVL.

The chain is built from TRBV4-3 and TRBJ2-5; possible D gene TRBD1, 6 bases. The CDR3 consists of 15 residues. Germline V gene data show CDR1 as LGHNA and CDR2 as YSLEER. Trimming took off 0 bases at V and 9 bases at J, with 17 bases between the two ends. The CDR3 reads CASSQDASGVGSQYF. CDR3 nucleotide sequence: TGCGCCAGCAGCCAAGATGCCTCAGGGGTAGGGTCCCAGTACTTC.

The V gene is TRBV5-1, the J gene TRBJ1-2; D ambiguous. The germline V gene encodes CDR1 SGHRS and CDR2 YFSETQ. This CDR3 contains 12 residues. V was pared by 2 bases and J by 6 bases, with 8 bases between. For the CDR3, the DNA is TGCGCCAGCAGCTTTGCAGCCGATGGCTACACCTTC. This sequence encodes CASSFAADGYTF.